Listed below are T cell receptor beta chains from one sample, sequenced in a study of memory CD4+ T cells and cytomegalovirus serostatus. The repertoire was sequenced with immunoSEQ multiplex PCR; TCRdb's copy has only in-frame clones and lacks some. The sample carries tens of thousands of clones, around three quarters recorded once. Specimen: memory CD4+ T cells from blood. The source of these receptors is an adult in good health and CMV-seronegative. Each CDR3 is given with its conserved first and last residue. The D gene is left open where the match is weak. For some rows the clone size is stated as once, few or many, or as a class when expanded; others skip it.

V	length	D	J	size	CDR3	DNA
TRBV6-6	13	NA	TRBJ1-2	NA	CASNKPGGYGYTF	TGTGCCAGCAACAAACCGGGGGGCTATGGCTACACCTTC
TRBV27	14	NA	TRBJ1-1	NA	CASRRGVMNTEAFF	TGTGCCAGCAGGCGAGGGGTAATGAACACTGAAGCTTTCTTT
TRBV18	14	NA	TRBJ1-1	NA	CASSSGLPPTEAFF	TGTGCCAGCTCGTCAGGACTTCCGCCCACTGAAGCTTTCTTT
TRBV7-7	15	TRBD2	TRBJ2-3	NA	CASSRLAGGQDTQYF	TGTGCTAGCAGCCGACTAGCGGGAGGGCAAGATACGCAGTATTTT
TRBV11-2	17	TRBD2	TRBJ2-7	NA	CASSLDGPVAGGYEQYF	TGTGCCAGCAGCTTAGATGGCCCCGTAGCGGGAGGGTACGAGCAGTACTTC
TRBV4-1	15	TRBD2	TRBJ2-7	NA	CASSQEDLAGGEQYF	TGCGCCAGCAGCCAAGAAGACCTAGCGGGAGGGGAGCAGTACTTC
TRBV18	14	NA	TRBJ1-1	few	CASSRTWGFTEAFF	TGTGCCAGCTCTCGGACGTGGGGGTTTACTGAAGCTTTCTTT
TRBV2	15	TRBD1	TRBJ2-2	NA	CASSRQGIVSGELFF	TGTGCCAGCAGTCGACAGGGAATTGTCTCCGGGGAGCTGTTTTTT
TRBV11-2	11	NA	TRBJ2-7	NA	CASRLSYEQYF	TGTGCCAGCAGATTGAGTTACGAGCAGTACTTC
TRBV7-2	16	TRBD2	TRBJ2-1	NA	CASSLLIGRARNEQFF	TGTGCCAGCAGCTTACTAATCGGGAGGGCCAGGAATGAGCAGTTCTTC
TRBV11-3	14	NA	TRBJ2-3	NA	CASSLASSADTQYF	TGTGCCAGCAGCTTAGCATCTTCCGCAGATACGCAGTATTTT
TRBV30	11	NA	TRBJ1-1	NA	CAWSAGGEAFF	TGTGCCTGGAGTGCCGGGGGAGAAGCTTTCTTT
TRBV18	14	NA	TRBJ1-2	NA	CASSPTRGGYGYTF	TGTGCCAGCTCACCAACACGTGGCGGCTATGGCTACACCTTC
TRBV2	14	NA	TRBJ2-3	NA	CASSPGLRTDTQYF	TGTGCCAGCAGCCCGGGGCTGAGGACAGATACGCAGTATTTT
TRBV5-1	14	NA	TRBJ2-5	NA	CASSPSVGGETQYF	TGCGCCAGCAGCCCCTCGGTAGGGGGGGAGACCCAGTACTTC
TRBV6-5	13	TRBD2	TRBJ2-1	NA	CASKGTSGNEQFF	TGTGCCAGCAAAGGGACTAGCGGCAATGAGCAGTTCTTC
TRBV11-2	15	TRBD1	TRBJ2-3	NA	CASSSQGKSTDTQYF	TGTGCCAGCAGCTCACAGGGGAAGAGCACAGATACGCAGTATTTT
TRBV2	15	TRBD1	TRBJ2-7	few	CASRGDRGPVYEQYF	TGTGCCAGCAGAGGGGACAGGGGGCCCGTCTACGAGCAGTACTTC
TRBV5-4	14	NA	TRBJ1-1	once	CASSVASSLREAFF	TGTGCCAGCAGCGTAGCAAGCTCCCTCCGAGAAGCTTTCTTT
TRBV7-2	14	NA	TRBJ1-2	NA	CASSLLTSDYGYTF	TGTGCCAGCAGCTTATTGACATCTGACTATGGCTACACCTTC
TRBV5-4	15	TRBD2	TRBJ2-1	NA	CASSSRSGRGGEQFF	TGTGCCAGCAGCTCCCGGAGCGGGAGAGGCGGTGAGCAGTTCTTC
TRBV7-8	16	NA	TRBJ2-2	once	CASSFNRGRDTGELFF	TGTGCCAGCAGCTTTAATCGGGGCAGAGACACCGGGGAGCTGTTTTTT
TRBV5-1	17	TRBD2	TRBJ2-1	once	CASSATWVSPGGAEQFF	TGCGCCAGCAGCGCAACCTGGGTAAGCCCCGGGGGGGCTGAGCAGTTCTTC
TRBV5-7	16	TRBD1	TRBJ2-2	NA	CASSFGQGIGTGELFF	TGTGCCAGCAGCTTCGGACAGGGCATTGGGACCGGGGAGCTGTTTTTT
TRBV7-8	13	NA	TRBJ2-2	few	CASSRGPTGELFF	TGTGCCAGCAGCAGGGGACCCACCGGGGAGCTGTTTTTT
TRBV5-1	13	NA	TRBJ2-7	few	CASSSQGSLEQYF	TGCGCCAGCAGTTCTCAGGGTTCCCTGGAGCAGTACTTC
TRBV5-5	13	NA	TRBJ1-1	NA	CASSSQGNTEAFF	TGTGCCAGCAGCTCACAGGGGAACACTGAAGCTTTCTTT
TRBV11-2	12	NA	TRBJ1-2	NA	CASRGRDYGYTF	TGTGCCAGCAGGGGCAGGGACTATGGCTACACCTTC
TRBV6-6	15	NA	TRBJ1-5	NA	CASSYSEGQAQPQHF	TGTGCCAGCAGTTACTCCGAGGGTCAAGCTCAGCCCCAGCATTTT
TRBV12-5	13	NA	TRBJ1-1	NA	CASGPRVNTEAFF	TGTGCTAGTGGCCCTAGGGTGAACACTGAAGCTTTCTTT
TRBV5-4	14	NA	TRBJ1-1	few	CASSLAGGRVEAFF	TGTGCCAGCAGCTTGGCGGGGGGCCGGGTTGAAGCTTTCTTT
TRBV5-6	13	NA	TRBJ1-5	NA	CASSSLQSEPQHF	TGTGCCAGCAGCTCATTACAGTCGGAGCCCCAGCATTTT
TRBV5-4	14	TRBD1	TRBJ1-2	medium-sized	CASSLRDRVGGYTF	TGTGCCAGCAGCCTCAGAGACAGGGTGGGCGGCTACACCTTC
TRBV7-9	13	NA	TRBJ1-1	NA	CASSQGQNTEAFF	TGTGCCAGCAGCCAAGGACAGAACACTGAAGCTTTCTTT
TRBV11-2	13	NA	TRBJ1-1	NA	CASSFQQGLEAFF	TGTGCCAGCAGCTTCCAGCAGGGGCTTGAAGCTTTCTTT
TRBV18	12	NA	TRBJ2-7	NA	CASSLSRDEQYF	TGTGCCAGCTCACTCTCCAGGGACGAGCAGTACTTC
TRBV5-1	13	NA	TRBJ2-3	once	CASSSSGADTQYF	TGCGCCAGCAGCTCTAGTGGCGCTGATACGCAGTATTTT
TRBV7-2	14	NA	TRBJ1-1	NA	CASRRTTINTEAFF	TGTGCCAGCAGACGGACTACTATTAACACTGAAGCTTTCTTT
TRBV27	16	NA	TRBJ2-2	NA	CASSLFLTVGTGELFF	TGTGCCAGCAGTTTATTCTTAACCGTGGGCACCGGGGAGCTGTTTTTT
TRBV19	17	NA	TRBJ2-7	NA	CASSIVFGPKQGYEQYF	TGTGCCAGTAGTATCGTTTTCGGGCCGAAGCAGGGCTACGAGCAGTACTTC
TRBV7-2	15	TRBD2	TRBJ2-1	NA	CASSDSGRVYNEQFF	TGTGCCAGCAGCGATAGCGGGAGGGTCTACAATGAGCAGTTCTTC
TRBV20-1	10	TRBD1	TRBJ1-1	few	CSAGDREAFF	TGCAGTGCTGGGGACAGGGAAGCTTTCTTT
TRBV6-1	15	TRBD1	TRBJ2-5	NA	CASRDRGSGSETQYF	TGTGCCAGCAGGGACAGGGGGTCGGGGTCGGAGACCCAGTACTTC
TRBV7-9	16	NA	TRBJ2-6	NA	CASSSSVQAGANVLTF	TGTGCCAGCAGCTCGAGTGTTCAGGCTGGGGCCAACGTCCTGACTTTC
TRBV7-2	16	TRBD2	TRBJ2-1	few	CASSLALPSGRSEQFF	TGTGCCAGCAGCTTAGCGTTGCCTAGCGGGAGGAGTGAGCAGTTCTTC
TRBV18	13	NA	TRBJ1-1	few	CASSFVQGEVAFF	TGTGCCAGCTCATTCGTCCAGGGAGAGGTGGCTTTCTTT
TRBV11-2	16	TRBD2	TRBJ2-3	NA	CASSTWTSGKTDTQYF	TGTGCCAGCAGCACTTGGACTAGCGGGAAGACAGATACGCAGTATTTT
TRBV5-1	15	TRBD2	TRBJ2-3	NA	CASSRTSDRTDTQYF	TGCGCCAGCAGTAGGACTAGCGACCGCACAGATACGCAGTATTTT
TRBV10-2	13	TRBD1	TRBJ1-5	few	CASSLGQAQPQHF	TGCGCCAGCAGTCTAGGACAGGCCCAGCCCCAGCATTTT
TRBV6-4	11	NA	TRBJ1-2	NA	CASSSGYGYTF	TGTGCCAGCAGCTCCGGGTATGGCTACACCTTC
TRBV2	10	NA	TRBJ1-1	NA	CASPGTEAFF	TGTGCCAGCCCGGGCACTGAAGCTTTCTTT
TRBV15	12	NA	TRBJ1-2	NA	CATSGGNYGYTF	TGTGCCACCAGCGGGGGGAACTATGGCTACACCTTC
TRBV19	12	NA	TRBJ1-5	NA	CASSWKDQPQHF	TGTGCCAGTAGTTGGAAAGATCAGCCCCAGCATTTT
TRBV4-2	15	NA	TRBJ2-3	once	CASSQDLLSTDTQYF	TGTGCCAGCAGCCAAGATCTACTCTCCACAGATACGCAGTATTTT
TRBV10-3	15	TRBD2	TRBJ2-3	once	CAISESAGDTDTQYF	TGTGCCATCAGTGAGTCAGCGGGAGACACAGATACGCAGTATTTT
TRBV7-2	16	NA	TRBJ2-4	NA	CASSLAVGGAKNIQYF	TGTGCCAGCAGCTTAGCTGTGGGAGGAGCCAAAAACATTCAGTACTTC
TRBV7-2	16	NA	TRBJ1-5	NA	CASSLNLGDSNQPQHF	TGTGCCAGCAGCTTGAATTTGGGTGATAGCAATCAGCCCCAGCATTTT
TRBV7-9	12	NA	TRBJ2-2	NA	CASRRDTGELFF	TGTGCCAGCAGGAGGGACACCGGGGAGCTGTTTTTT
TRBV5-4	15	TRBD2	TRBJ2-1	few	CASSFRLADYNEQFF	TGTGCCAGCAGCTTTCGACTAGCGGACTACAATGAGCAGTTCTTC
TRBV19	14	NA	TRBJ1-1	few	CASSIQGSNAEAFF	TGTGCCAGTAGTATCCAGGGTAGTAATGCTGAAGCTTTCTTT